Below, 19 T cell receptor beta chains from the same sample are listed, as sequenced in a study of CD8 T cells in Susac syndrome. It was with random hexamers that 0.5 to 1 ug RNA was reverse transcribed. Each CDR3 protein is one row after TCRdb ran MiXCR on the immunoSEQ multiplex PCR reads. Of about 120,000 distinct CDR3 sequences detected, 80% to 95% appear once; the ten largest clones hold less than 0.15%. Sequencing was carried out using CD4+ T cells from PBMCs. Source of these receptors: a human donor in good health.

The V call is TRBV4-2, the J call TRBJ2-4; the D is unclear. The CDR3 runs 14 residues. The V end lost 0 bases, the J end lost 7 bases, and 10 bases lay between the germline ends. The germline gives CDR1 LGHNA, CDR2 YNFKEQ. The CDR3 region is CASSQDASGNIQYF. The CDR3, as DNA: TGTGCCAGCAGCCAAGACGCCAGTGGGAACATTCAGTACTTC.

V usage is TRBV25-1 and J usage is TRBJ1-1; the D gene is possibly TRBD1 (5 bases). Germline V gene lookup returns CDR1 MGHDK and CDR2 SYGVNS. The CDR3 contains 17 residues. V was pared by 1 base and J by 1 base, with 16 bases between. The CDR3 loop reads CASSESSSGRPNTEAFF. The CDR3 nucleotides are TGTGCCAGCAGTGAATCGTCATCAGGGCGCCCGAACACTGAAGCTTTCTTT. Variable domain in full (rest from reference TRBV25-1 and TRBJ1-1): EADIYQTPRYLVIGTGKKITLECSQTMGHDKMYWYQQDPGMELHLIHYSYGVNSTEKGDLSSESTVSRIRTEHFPLTLESARPSHTSQYLCASSESSSGRPNTEAFFGQGTRLTVV.

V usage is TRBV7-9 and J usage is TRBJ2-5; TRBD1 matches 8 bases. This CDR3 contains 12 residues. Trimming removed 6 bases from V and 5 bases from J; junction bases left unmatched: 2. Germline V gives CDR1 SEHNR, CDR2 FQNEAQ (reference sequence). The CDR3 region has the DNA TGTGCCAGCAGGACAGGGGTCGAGACCCAGTACTTC. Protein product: CASRTGVETQYF.

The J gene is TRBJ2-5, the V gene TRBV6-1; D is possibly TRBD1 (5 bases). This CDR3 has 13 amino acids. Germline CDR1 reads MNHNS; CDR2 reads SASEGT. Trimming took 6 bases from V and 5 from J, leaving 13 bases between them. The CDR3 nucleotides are TGTGCCAGCAGATCAGGGCTGGCGGAGACCCAGTACTTC. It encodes CASRSGLAETQYF.

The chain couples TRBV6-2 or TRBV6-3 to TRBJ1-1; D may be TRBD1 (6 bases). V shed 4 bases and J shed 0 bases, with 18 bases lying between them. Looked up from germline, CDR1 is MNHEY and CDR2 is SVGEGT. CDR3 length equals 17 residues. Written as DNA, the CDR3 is TGTGCCAGCAGTTCTCCCGGGCAGGGGCGCATGAACACTGAAGCTTTCTTT. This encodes CASSSPGQGRMNTEAFF.

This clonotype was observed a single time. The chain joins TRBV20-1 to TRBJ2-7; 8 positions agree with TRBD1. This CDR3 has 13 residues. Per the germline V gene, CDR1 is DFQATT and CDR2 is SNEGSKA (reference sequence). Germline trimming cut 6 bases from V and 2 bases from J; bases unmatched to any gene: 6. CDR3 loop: CSAPDRVTYEQYF. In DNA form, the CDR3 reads TGCAGTGCGCCGGACAGGGTGACCTACGAGCAGTACTTC.

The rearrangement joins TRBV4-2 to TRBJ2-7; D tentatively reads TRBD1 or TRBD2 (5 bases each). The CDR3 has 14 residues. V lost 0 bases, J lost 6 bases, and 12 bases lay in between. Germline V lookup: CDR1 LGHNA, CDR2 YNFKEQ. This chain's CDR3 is CASSQDLAGGEQYF. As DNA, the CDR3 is TGTGCCAGCAGCCAAGATCTTGCTGGGGGCGAGCAGTACTTC.

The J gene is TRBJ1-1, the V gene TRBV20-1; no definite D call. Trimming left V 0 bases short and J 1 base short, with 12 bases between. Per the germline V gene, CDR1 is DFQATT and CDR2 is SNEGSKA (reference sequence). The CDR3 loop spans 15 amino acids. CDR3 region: CSARDPGRANTEAFF. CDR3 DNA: TGCAGTGCTAGAGATCCGGGGAGAGCGAACACTGAAGCTTTCTTT.

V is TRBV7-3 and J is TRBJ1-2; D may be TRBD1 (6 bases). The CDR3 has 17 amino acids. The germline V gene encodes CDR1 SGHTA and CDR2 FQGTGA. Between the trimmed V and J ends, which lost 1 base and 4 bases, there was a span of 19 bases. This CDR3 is CASSLNSNRALFYGYTF. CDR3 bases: TGTGCCAGCAGCTTAAATTCCAACAGGGCGTTATTCTATGGCTACACCTTC.

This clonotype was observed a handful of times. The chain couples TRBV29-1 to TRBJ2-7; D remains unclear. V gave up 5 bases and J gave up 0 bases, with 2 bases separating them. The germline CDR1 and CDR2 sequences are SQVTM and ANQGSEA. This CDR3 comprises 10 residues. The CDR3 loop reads CSVLSYEQYF. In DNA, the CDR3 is TGCAGCGTTCTCTCCTACGAGCAGTACTTC.

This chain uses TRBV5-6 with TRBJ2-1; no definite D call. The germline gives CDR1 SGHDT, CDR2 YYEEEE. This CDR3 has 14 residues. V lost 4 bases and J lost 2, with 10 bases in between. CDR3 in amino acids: CASSPGKTYNEQFF. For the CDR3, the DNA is TGTGCCAGCAGCCCCGGAAAAACCTACAATGAGCAGTTCTTC.

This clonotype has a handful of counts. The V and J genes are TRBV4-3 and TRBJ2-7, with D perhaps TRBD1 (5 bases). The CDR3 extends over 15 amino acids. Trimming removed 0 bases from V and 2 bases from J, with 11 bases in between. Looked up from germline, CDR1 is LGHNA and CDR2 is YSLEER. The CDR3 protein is CASSQEDSNPYEQYF. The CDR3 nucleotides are TGCGCCAGCAGCCAAGAAGACAGTAACCCCTACGAGCAGTACTTC.

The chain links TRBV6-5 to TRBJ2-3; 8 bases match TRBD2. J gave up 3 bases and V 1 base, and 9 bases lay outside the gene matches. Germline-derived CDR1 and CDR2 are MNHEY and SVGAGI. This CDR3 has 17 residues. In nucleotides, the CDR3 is TGTGCCAGCAGTTACTTCGCCAGCGGGAGTCCTACAGATACGCAGTATTTT. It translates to CASSYFASGSPTDTQYF.

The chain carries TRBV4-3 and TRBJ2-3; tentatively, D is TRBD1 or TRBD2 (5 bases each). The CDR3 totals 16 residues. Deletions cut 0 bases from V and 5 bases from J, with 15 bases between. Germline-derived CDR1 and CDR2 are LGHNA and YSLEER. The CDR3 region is CASSQDKGRGGDTQYF. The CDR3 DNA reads TGCGCCAGCAGCCAAGATAAGGGACGGGGTGGAGATACGCAGTATTTT.

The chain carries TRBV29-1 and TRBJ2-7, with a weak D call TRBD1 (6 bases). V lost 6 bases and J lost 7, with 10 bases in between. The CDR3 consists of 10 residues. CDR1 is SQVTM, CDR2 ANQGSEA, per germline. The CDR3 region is CSVSGTEQYF. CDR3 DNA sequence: TGCAGCGTCTCGGGGACAGAGCAGTACTTC.

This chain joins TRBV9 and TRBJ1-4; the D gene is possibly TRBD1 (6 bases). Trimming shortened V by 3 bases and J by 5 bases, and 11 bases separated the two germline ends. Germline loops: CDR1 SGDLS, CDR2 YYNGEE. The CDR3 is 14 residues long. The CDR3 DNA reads TGTGCCAGCAGCGCACAGGGAGGAAATGAAAAACTGTTTTTT. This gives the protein CASSAQGGNEKLFF.

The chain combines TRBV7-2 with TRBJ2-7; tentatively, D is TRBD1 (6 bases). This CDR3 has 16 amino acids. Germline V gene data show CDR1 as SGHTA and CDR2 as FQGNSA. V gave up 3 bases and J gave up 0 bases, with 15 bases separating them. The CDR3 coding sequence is TGTGCCAGCAGCTTCCCCCGGGACACAACCTCCTACGAGCAGTACTTC. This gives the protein CASSFPRDTTSYEQYF. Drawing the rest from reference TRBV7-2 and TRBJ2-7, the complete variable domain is GAGVSQSPSNKVTEKGKDVELRCDPISGHTALYWYRQSLGQGLEFLIYFQGNSAPDKSGLPSDRFSAERTGGSVSTLTIQRTQQEDSAVYLCASSFPRDTTSYEQYFGPGTRLTVT.

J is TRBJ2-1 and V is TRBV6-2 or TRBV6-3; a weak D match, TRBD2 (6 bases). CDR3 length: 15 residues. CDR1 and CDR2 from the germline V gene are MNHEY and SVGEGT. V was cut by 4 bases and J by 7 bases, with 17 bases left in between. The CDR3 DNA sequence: TGTGCCAGCAGTTTCCTGACGCGGGGTCGGAATGAGCAGTTCTTC. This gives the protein CASSFLTRGRNEQFF.

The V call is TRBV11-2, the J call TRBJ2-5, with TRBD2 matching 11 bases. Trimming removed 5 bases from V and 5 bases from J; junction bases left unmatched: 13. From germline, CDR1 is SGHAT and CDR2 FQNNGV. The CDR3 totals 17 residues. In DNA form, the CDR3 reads TGTGCCAGCAGCCAGGATATTAGACTAGCGGGACTGGAGACCCAGTACTTC. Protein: CASSQDIRLAGLETQYF.